There are a few counts of the clone carrying this TCR beta chain. The method was immunoSEQ multiplex PCR; TCRdb's version includes in-frame clones alone and lacks a portion of them. The sample shows roughly 2 million clones, 90% to 95% of them seen only once. The data are from a study of shared clonotypes between healthy human individuals. The CDR3 sequence is 15 residues long. Germline V gene sequence: CDR1 SNHLY, CDR2 FYNNEI. Trimming took off 5 bases at V and 14 bases at J, with 22 bases between the two ends. The receptor's source is a man aged 18 to 30 in good health. This chain uses TRBV2 with TRBJ1-6, with D possibly TRBD1 on 5 matching bases. Source material: naive CD4+ T cells sorted from blood. Described subset: CD45RA+ positively selected. The CDR3 sequence: CASSRRRGPEWALHF. The CDR3 DNA is TGTGCCAGCAGTCGACGGAGGGGACCTGAGTGGGCCCTCCACTTT.